The 10 T cell receptor beta chains listed next were all sequenced from one sample in a study of cytomegalovirus exposure and HLA in healthy donors. The PCR used 60 Vbeta and 13 Jbeta primers. Repertoires were generated with immunoSEQ multiplex PCR, while TCRdb's copy carries only in-frame clones and drops some. The table shows 100,000 to 150,000 clones, with 60% to 85% occurring only once. Sample: PBMCs. These receptor sequences come from a man in his forties or fifties in good health and CMV-seronegative.

V usage is TRBV7-2 and J usage is TRBJ2-1; D might be TRBD1 (6 bases). The germline CDR1 and CDR2 sequences are SGHTA and FQGNSA. The length of the CDR3 is 13 residues. V shed 5 bases and J shed 12 bases, with 17 bases lying between them. The CDR3 region is CASSTRGQTSQFF. CDR3 bases: TGTGCCAGCAGCACCAGAGGACAGACATCGCAGTTCTTC.

The gene calls are TRBV7-6 and TRBJ2-1; TRBD2 matches at 9 bases. CDR3 length equals 16 residues. The junction had 3 bases not matched to a gene; V was cut back by 1 base and J by 2 bases. Germline V CDR1 and CDR2: SGHVS, FNYEAQ. CDR3 bases: TGTGCCAGCAGCTTAGGTGGCGGGGGGGCCTACAATGAGCAGTTCTTC. Translation: CASSLGGGGAYNEQFF.

The chain links TRBV7-8 to TRBJ2-5; D is uncertain. In germline, CDR1 is SGHVS, CDR2 FQNEAQ. V lost 5 bases, J lost 5 bases, and 12 bases lay in between. CDR3 size: 13 residues. The DNA for the CDR3 is TGTGCCAGCAGCCCCGTGATGGGCGAGACCCAGTACTTC. It encodes CASSPVMGETQYF. The whole variable domain, remainder taken from reference TRBV7-8 and TRBJ2-5, is GAGVSQSPRYKVAKRGQDVALRCDPISGHVSLFWYQQALGQGPEFLTYFQNEAQLDKSGLPSDRFFAERPEGSVSTLKIQRTQQEDSAVYLCASSPVMGETQYFGPGTRLLVL.

The count of this clone is one. V is TRBV2 and J is TRBJ1-5, with D possibly TRBD1 on 5 matching bases. Looked up from germline, CDR1 is SNHLY and CDR2 is FYNNEI. Trimming took 0 bases from V and 0 from J, leaving 9 bases between them. The CDR3 is 16 residues long. Here the CDR3 DNA reads TGTGCCAGCAGTGAAGCGGCAGGGAATAGCAATCAGCCCCAGCATTTT. Its translation is CASSEAAGNSNQPQHF.

This clone is categorized as medium-sized. V is TRBV25-1 and J is TRBJ2-3; the match to TRBD2 covers 12 bases. The CDR3 length is 16 residues. V dropped 6 bases and J dropped 5; count of bases not matched to a gene: 9. Germline CDR1 reads MGHDK; CDR2 reads SYGVNS. In nucleotides, the CDR3 is TGTGCCAGCAGACCACAAACTAGCGGGGGGATAGATACGCAGTATTTT. This gives the protein CASRPQTSGGIDTQYF. Full variable domain (missing parts from reference TRBV25-1 and TRBJ2-3): EADIYQTPRYLVIGTGKKITLECSQTMGHDKMYWYQQDPGMELHLIHYSYGVNSTEKGDLSSESTVSRIRTEHFPLTLESARPSHTSQYLCASRPQTSGGIDTQYFGPGTRLTVL.

The V call is TRBV7-8, the J call TRBJ2-1, with D hard to call. Trimming pared 7 bases from V and 4 bases from J, leaving 17 bases between. Germline V lookup: CDR1 SGHVS, CDR2 FQNEAQ. The CDR3 loop spans 15 amino acids. CDR3 sequence reads: CASIPARGNYNEQFF. The CDR3 DNA sequence: TGTGCCAGCATCCCAGCGCGCGGAAATTACAATGAGCAGTTCTTC. The full variable domain, rest sourced from reference TRBV7-8 and TRBJ2-1, is GAGVSQSPRYKVAKRGQDVALRCDPISGHVSLFWYQQALGQGPEFLTYFQNEAQLDKSGLPSDRFFAERPEGSVSTLKIQRTQQEDSAVYLCASIPARGNYNEQFFGPGTRLTVL.

This clone was seen only a few times. The rearrangement links TRBV7-2 to TRBJ2-1; TRBD2 matches 13 bases. The CDR3 covers 16 residues. V lost 3 bases, J lost 10 bases, and 9 bases stayed unmatched. In germline, CDR1 is SGHTA, CDR2 FQGNSA. This CDR3 is CASSLELAGGLDEQFF. For the CDR3, the DNA is TGTGCCAGCAGCTTGGAACTAGCGGGGGGGCTTGACGAGCAGTTCTTC.

The V and J genes are TRBV5-4 and TRBJ1-1; possibly TRBD1 for D (6 bases). There are 14 residues in the CDR3. Trimming stripped 2 bases from V and 0 bases from J, with 8 bases between. Germline lookup yields CDR1 SGHNT and CDR2 YYREEE (reference sequence). CDR3 in amino acids: CASSFEGVNTEAFF. In DNA form, the CDR3 reads TGTGCCAGCAGCTTCGAGGGGGTGAACACTGAAGCTTTCTTT.

This chain links TRBV19 with TRBJ1-5; TRBD1 agrees at 11 bases. Germline CDR1 is LNHDA and CDR2 is SQIVND (reference sequence). J was trimmed by 3 bases and V by 4 bases; bases with no gene match: 5. The CDR3 is 16 residues long. CDR3 amino acids: CASSRTGGAFNQPQHF. CDR3 bases: TGTGCCAGTAGTAGGACAGGGGGCGCGTTCAATCAGCCCCAGCATTTT.

V is TRBV7-3 and J is TRBJ2-2; TRBD1 matches at 7 bases. The CDR3 consists of 16 residues. The trim removed 2 bases at V and 1 base at J, leaving 4 bases unmatched. Germline assignment: CDR1 SGHTA and CDR2 FQGTGA. CDR3 bases: TGTGCCAGCAGCTTAGACAGGGAAAGGAACACCGGGGAGCTGTTTTTT. It specifies CASSLDRERNTGELFF.